This TCR beta chain was identified during a study of shared clonotypes between healthy human individuals. This CDR3 has 15 amino acids. V was shortened by 6 bases and J by 0 bases, with 9 bases between the two germline ends. Germline CDR1 MGHRA, CDR2 YSYEKL. Terminally differentiated effector memory CD45RA+ cells were excluded by CCR7 positive selection of CD45RO-negative cells. Measured with immunoSEQ multiplex PCR; TCRdb has only the in-frame clones, and not every one. The sample contains about 680,000 clones, about 90% of which appear only once. Sample: naive CD8+ T cells sorted from blood. The TCR sequence derives from a man aged 30 to 39 in good health. The chain carries TRBV4-1 and TRBJ2-6; no definite D call. The CDR3 sequence is CASSLLGSGANVLTF. The CDR3 nucleotides are TGCGCCAGCAGTCTTCTGGGCTCTGGGGCCAACGTCCTGACTTTC.